These T cell receptor beta chains were read from a single sample in a study of shared clonotypes between healthy human individuals. Some clones are missing from TCRdb's copy, which holds only in-frame ones; the method was immunoSEQ multiplex PCR. The sample records some 1.4 million clones, about 96% being singletons. The sequencing input was naive CD4+ T cells sorted from blood. The source is a man younger than 45 in good health. Each CDR3 is given with its conserved first and last residue. The D gene is left open where the match is weak. A clone size is listed for some rows: how often the clone was seen (once, few, many), or a class if it is expanded.

j_call v_call d_call clone_size cdr3_nt cdr3_aa
TRBJ2-6 TRBV18 TRBD1 . TGTGCCAGCTCACCGCAGACAGGGGGCAGCTCTGGGGCCAACGTCCTGACTTTC CASSPQTGGSSGANVLTF
TRBJ2-3 TRBV7-9 . . TGTGCCAGCAGCGATCTGCGGAGGGACCCACGAACAGATACGCAGTATTTT CASSDLRRDPRTDTQYF
TRBJ2-7 TRBV11-2 . . TGTGCCAGCAGCTTAGATCAACTCTTGCGCTATAACTACGAGCAATACTTC CASSLDQLLRYNYEQYF
TRBJ1-4 TRBV18 . . TGTGCCAGCTCAGAGGGGGTTGATGAAAAACTGTTTTTT CASSEGVDEKLFF
TRBJ2-3 TRBV29-1 TRBD1 . TGCAGCGTGGTGAATACAGGGGGTAGCACAGATACGCAGTATTTT CSVVNTGGSTDTQYF
TRBJ2-7 TRBV7-6 TRBD2 . TGTGCCAGCAGCCTGGGACTAGCGGCCTCCTACGAGCAGTACTTC CASSLGLAASYEQYF
TRBJ2-7 TRBV5-1 TRBD1 . TGCGCCAGCAGCTTATACAGGGGCTACGAGCAGTACTTC CASSLYRGYEQYF
TRBJ2-5 TRBV30 TRBD1 . TGTGCCTGGAGTGCCGACCCGGGACAGGGTGGTCTCGAGACCCAGTACTTC CAWSADPGQGGLETQYF
TRBJ2-1 TRBV15 . . TGTGCCACCAGCAGAGCGTCAAGGATGGAGCAGTTCTTC CATSRASRMEQFF
TRBJ1-1 TRBV10-3 TRBD1 once TGTGCCATCAGCACCGGGACAGGGAACACTGAAGCTTTCTTT CAISTGTGNTEAFF
TRBJ2-7 TRBV11-3 . . TGTGCCAGCAGCTTAGATTCCCTAGCTCAAAGTATCGGCTCCGAGCAGTACTTC CASSLDSLAQSIGSEQYF
TRBJ2-5 TRBV29-1 . . TGCAGCGTTTCTAGGGATGGGGGGGAGACCCAGTACTTC CSVSRDGGETQYF
TRBJ2-7 TRBV7-8 . . TGTGCCAGCAGCTTAGTCAGGGAACCCTACGAGCAGTACTTC CASSLVREPYEQYF
TRBJ2-7 TRBV5-4 TRBD1 . TGTGCCAGCAGCCCTAGACAGGGCGGTTGGGACGAGCAGTACTTC CASSPRQGGWDEQYF
TRBJ2-1 TRBV6-5 TRBD1 . TGTGCCAGCAGTTCCAGGACAGGGACCTACAATGAGCAGTTCTTC CASSSRTGTYNEQFF
TRBJ2-7 TRBV21-1 . . TGTGCCAGCAGCAAAAAGGGATCAGGGCACGAAAGCTCCTACGAGCAGTACTTC CASSKKGSGHESSYEQYF